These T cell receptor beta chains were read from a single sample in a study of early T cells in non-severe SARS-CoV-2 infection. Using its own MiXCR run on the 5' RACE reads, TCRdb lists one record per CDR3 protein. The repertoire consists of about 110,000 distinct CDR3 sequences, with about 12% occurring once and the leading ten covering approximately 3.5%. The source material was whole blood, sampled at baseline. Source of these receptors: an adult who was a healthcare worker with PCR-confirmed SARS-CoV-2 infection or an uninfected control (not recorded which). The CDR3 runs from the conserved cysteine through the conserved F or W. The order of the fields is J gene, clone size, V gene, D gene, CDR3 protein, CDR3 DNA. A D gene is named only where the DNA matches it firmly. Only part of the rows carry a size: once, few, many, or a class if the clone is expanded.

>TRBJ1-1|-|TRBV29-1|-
CSVTLNTEAFF
TGCAGCGTTACGCTGAACACTGAAGCTTTCTTT
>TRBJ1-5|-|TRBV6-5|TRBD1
CASRPLGQGENQPQHF
TGTGCCAGCAGGCCGCTCGGACAGGGAGAAAATCAGCCCCAGCATTTT
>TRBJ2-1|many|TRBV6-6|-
CASEPRTVNEQFF
TGTGCCAGCGAACCCCGGACAGTCAATGAGCAGTTCTTC
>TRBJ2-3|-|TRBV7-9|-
CASSPPWQGSTDTQYF
TGTGCCAGCAGCCCCCCGTGGCAGGGGAGCACAGATACGCAGTATTTT
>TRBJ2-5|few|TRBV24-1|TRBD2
CATSDGRAGAQETQYF
TGTGCCACCAGTGATGGCCGGGCGGGAGCACAAGAGACCCAGTACTTC
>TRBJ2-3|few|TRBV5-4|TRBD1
CAGRGTGVTDTQYF
TGTGCCGGAAGGGGGACAGGCGTTACAGATACGCAGTATTTT
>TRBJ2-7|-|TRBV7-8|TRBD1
CASSLEYGTGGSEQYF
TGTGCCAGCAGCTTAGAGTATGGGACAGGTGGATCCGAGCAGTACTTC
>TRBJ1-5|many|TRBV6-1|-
CASSVKVWGNQPQHF
TGTGCCAGCAGTGTTAAGGTTTGGGGCAATCAGCCCCAGCATTTT
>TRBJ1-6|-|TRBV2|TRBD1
CASSGGTGLLPLHF
TGTGCCAGCAGTGGAGGGACAGGGCTGTTACCCCTCCACTTT
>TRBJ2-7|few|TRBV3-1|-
CASSARAQGTYEQYF
TGTGCCAGCAGCGCAAGGGCTCAGGGAACCTACGAGCAGTACTTC
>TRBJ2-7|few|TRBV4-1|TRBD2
CASSQLAGVKSSYEQYF
TGCGCCAGCAGCCAGCTAGCGGGAGTTAAAAGCTCCTACGAGCAGTACTTC
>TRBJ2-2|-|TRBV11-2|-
CASSVPSTTGELFF
TGTGCCAGCAGCGTCCCCTCTACCACCGGGGAGCTGTTTTTT
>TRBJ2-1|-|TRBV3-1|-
CASSQGGSDEQFF
TGTGCCAGCAGCCAAGGGGGATCGGATGAGCAGTTCTTC
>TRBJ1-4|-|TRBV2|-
CASRVKPGEKLFF
TGTGCCAGTCGGGTTAAACCCGGGGAAAAACTGTTTTTT
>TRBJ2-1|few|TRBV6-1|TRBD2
CASSVPRLAGYNEQFF
TGTGCCAGCAGTGTTCCCCGACTAGCGGGGTACAATGAGCAGTTCTTC
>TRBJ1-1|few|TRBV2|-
CASTGQKAYTEAFF
TGTGCCAGCACCGGACAGAAGGCGTACACTGAAGCTTTCTTT